Given below is one T cell receptor beta chain in context. Libraries were prepared by immunoSEQ multiplex PCR; TCRdb keeps only in-frame clonotypes and omits some of them. Of about 61,000 clones in the sample, 70% to 90% were seen once. The germline V gene has CDR1 LGHNA and CDR2 YSLEER. This CDR3 spans 15 amino acids. V was shortened by 1 base and J by 0 bases, with 10 bases between the two germline ends. This sample is part of a study of T cell changes during pregnancy in multiple sclerosis. The sequenced sample was peripheral blood, obtained in the first trimester of pregnancy. The rearrangement links TRBV4-3 to TRBJ2-7; D gene ambiguous. The source of this sequence is a female donor in good health, enrolled as a control in a pregnancy study. The CDR3 region has the DNA TGCGCCAGCAGCCAAGTTGTACACCTCTCCTACGAGCAGTACTTC. Protein product: CASSQVVHLSYEQYF.